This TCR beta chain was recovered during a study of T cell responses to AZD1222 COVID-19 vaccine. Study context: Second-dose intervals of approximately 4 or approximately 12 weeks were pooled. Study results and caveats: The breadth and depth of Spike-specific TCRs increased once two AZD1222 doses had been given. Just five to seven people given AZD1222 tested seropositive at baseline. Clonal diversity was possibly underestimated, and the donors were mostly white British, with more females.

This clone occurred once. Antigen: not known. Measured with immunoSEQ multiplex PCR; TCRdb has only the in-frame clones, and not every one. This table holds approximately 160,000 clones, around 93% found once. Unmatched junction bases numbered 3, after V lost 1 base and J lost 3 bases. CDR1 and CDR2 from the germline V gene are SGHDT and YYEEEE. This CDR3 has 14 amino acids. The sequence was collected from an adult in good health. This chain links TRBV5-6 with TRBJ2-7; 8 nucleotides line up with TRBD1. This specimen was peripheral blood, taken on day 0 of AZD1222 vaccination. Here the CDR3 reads CASSLQGQGYEQYF. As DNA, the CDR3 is TGTGCCAGCAGCTTGCAAGGACAGGGCTACGAGCAGTACTTC.